Below are 2 T cell receptor beta chains sequenced from a single sample in a study of cytomegalovirus exposure and HLA in healthy donors. PCR involved 60 Vbeta and 13 Jbeta primers. This table comes from immunoSEQ multiplex PCR, and its TCRdb copy is limited to in-frame clones, with some not included. The sample includes some 160,000 clones, about four fifths of them seen just once. The material sequenced was PBMCs. Receptor source: a male donor in good health and CMV-seropositive.

As to this clone: Sequence at one end of the junction differs from germline and may be a read error. J is TRBJ2-3 and V is TRBV10-3; D possibly corresponds to TRBD2 (6 bases). This CDR3 is built from 13 residues. CDR1 ENHRY and CDR2 SYGVKD come from the germline V gene. The CDR3 protein is CALRASGTDTQYF. The CDR3 DNA is TGTGCCCTCAGGGCTAGCGGCACAGATACGCAGTATTTT.

The chain's CDR3 is CASSQEASNSGNTIYF. CDR3 nucleotide sequence: TGTGCCAGCAGCCAAGAAGCTTCCAACTCTGGAAACACCATATATTTT. The chain carries TRBV4-2 and TRBJ1-3; no clear D. The CDR3 covers 16 residues. Trimming removed 0 bases at V and 0 bases at J, with 9 bases between. Germline-derived CDR1 and CDR2 are LGHNA and YNFKEQ.